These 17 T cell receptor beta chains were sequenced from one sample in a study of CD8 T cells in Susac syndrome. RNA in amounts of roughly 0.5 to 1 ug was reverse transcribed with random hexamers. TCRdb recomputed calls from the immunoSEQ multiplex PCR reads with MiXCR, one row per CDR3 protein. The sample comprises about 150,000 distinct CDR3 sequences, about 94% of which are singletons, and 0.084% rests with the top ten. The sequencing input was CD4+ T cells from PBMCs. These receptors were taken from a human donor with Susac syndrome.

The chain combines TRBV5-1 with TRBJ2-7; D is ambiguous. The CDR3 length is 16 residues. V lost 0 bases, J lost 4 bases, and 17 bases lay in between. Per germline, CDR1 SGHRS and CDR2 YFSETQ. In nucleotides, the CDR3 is TGCGCCAGCAGCTTGGACAGTGATCCGTCGATATACGAGCAGTACTTC. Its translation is CASSLDSDPSIYEQYF.

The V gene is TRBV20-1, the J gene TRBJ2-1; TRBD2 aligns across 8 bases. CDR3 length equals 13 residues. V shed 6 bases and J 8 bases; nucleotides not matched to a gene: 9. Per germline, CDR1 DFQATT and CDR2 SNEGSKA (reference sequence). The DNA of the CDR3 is TGCAGTGCCACCGGGACTAGTCTTGATGAGCAGTTCTTC. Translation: CSATGTSLDEQFF.

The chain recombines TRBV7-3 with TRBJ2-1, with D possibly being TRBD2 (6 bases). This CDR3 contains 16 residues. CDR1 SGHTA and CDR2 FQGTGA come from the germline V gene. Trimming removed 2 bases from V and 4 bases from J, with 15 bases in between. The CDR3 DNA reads TGTGCCAGCAGCTTACGGGGGAGACAGAGTTACAATGAGCAGTTCTTC. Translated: CASSLRGRQSYNEQFF.

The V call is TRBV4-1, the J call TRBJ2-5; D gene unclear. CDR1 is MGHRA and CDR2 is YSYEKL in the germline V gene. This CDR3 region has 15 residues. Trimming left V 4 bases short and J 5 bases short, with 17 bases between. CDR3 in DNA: TGCGCCAGCAGCCCCCCAGGTGTACAAAGGGAGACCCAGTACTTC. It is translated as CASSPPGVQRETQYF.

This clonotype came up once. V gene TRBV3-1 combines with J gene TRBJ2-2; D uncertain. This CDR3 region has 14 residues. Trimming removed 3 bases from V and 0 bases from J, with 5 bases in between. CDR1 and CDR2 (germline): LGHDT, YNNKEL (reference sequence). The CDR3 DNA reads TGTGCCAGCAGCCAGGGATCGAACACCGGGGAGCTGTTTTTT. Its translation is CASSQGSNTGELFF.

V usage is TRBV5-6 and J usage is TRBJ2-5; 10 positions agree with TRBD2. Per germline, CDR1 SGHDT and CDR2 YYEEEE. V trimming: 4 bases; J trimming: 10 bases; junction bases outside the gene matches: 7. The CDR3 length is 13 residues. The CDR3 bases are TGTGCCAGCAGCATACGGACTAGCGGAAACCAGTACTTC. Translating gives CASSIRTSGNQYF.

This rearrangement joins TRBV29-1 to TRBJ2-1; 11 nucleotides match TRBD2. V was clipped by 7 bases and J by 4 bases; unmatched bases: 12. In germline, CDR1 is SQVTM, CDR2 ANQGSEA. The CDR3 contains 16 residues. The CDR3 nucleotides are TGCAGCGCACTGAAATCTAGCGGGAGGATTTACAATGAGCAGTTCTTC. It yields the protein CSALKSSGRIYNEQFF.

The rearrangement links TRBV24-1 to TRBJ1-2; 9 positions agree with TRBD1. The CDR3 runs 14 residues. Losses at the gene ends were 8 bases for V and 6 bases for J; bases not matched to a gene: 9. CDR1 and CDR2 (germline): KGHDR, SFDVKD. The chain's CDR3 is CATTSGTGHNGYTF. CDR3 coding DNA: TGTGCCACCACCAGCGGGACAGGGCATAATGGCTACACCTTC.

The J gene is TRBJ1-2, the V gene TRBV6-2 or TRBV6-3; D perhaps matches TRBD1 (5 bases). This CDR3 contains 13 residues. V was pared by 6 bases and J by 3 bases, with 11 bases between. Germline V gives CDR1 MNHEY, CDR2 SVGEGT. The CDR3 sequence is CASRRDAHYGYTF. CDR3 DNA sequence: TGTGCCAGCAGAAGGGACGCTCACTATGGCTACACCTTC.

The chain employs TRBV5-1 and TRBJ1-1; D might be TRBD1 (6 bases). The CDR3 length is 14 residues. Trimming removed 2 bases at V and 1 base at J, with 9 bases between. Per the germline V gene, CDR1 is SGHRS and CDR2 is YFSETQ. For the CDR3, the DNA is TGCGCCAGCAGCTTCCGGGACACGAACACTGAAGCTTTCTTT. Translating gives CASSFRDTNTEAFF.

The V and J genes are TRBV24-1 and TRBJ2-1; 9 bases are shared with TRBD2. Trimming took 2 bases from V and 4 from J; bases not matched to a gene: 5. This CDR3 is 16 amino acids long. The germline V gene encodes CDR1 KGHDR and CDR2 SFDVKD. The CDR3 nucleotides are TGTGCCACCAGTGATTCCGGGACTAGCAAATACAATGAGCAGTTCTTC. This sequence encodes CATSDSGTSKYNEQFF.

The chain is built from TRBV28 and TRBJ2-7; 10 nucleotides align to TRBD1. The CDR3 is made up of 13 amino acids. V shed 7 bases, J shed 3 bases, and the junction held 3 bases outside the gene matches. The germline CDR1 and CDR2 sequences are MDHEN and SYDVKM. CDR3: CASIRTGGYEQYF. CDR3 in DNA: TGTGCCAGCATAAGGACAGGGGGCTACGAGCAGTACTTC. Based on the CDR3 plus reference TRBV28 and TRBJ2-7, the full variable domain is DVKVTQSSRYLVKRTGEKVFLECVQDMDHENMFWYRQDPGLGLRLIYFSYDVKMKEKGDIPEGYSVSREKKERFSLILESASTNQTSMYLCASIRTGGYEQYFGPGTRLTVT.

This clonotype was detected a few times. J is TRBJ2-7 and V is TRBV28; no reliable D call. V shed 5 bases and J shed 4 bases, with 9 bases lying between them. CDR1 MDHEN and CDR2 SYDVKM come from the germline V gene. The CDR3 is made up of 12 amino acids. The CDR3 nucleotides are TGTGCCAGCAGTCCACTGAGTTACGAGCAGTACTTC. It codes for CASSPLSYEQYF. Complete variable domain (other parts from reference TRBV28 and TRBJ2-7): DVKVTQSSRYLVKRTGEKVFLECVQDMDHENMFWYRQDPGLGLRLIYFSYDVKMKEKGDIPEGYSVSREKKERFSLILESASTNQTSMYLCASSPLSYEQYFGPGTRLTVT.

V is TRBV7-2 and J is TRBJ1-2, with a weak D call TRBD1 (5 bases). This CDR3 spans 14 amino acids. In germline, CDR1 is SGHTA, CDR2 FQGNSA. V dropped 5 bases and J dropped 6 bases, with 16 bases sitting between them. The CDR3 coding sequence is TGTGCCAGCAGCCCCGGGGACGGACCCCATGGCTACACCTTC. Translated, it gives CASSPGDGPHGYTF.

CDR3 DNA sequence: TGTGCCAGCACAGAAGGCTTGGGGACCCAGTACTTC. It specifies CASTEGLGTQYF. The chain is built from TRBV2 and TRBJ2-5; D is unresolved. The CDR3 is made up of 12 amino acids. The germline gives CDR1 SNHLY, CDR2 FYNNEI. The ends were cut back, 7 bases at V and 7 bases at J, with 13 bases in the middle.

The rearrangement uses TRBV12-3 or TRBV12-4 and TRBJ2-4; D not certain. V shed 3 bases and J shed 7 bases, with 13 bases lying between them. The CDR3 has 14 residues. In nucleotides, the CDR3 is TGTGCCAGCAGTTTCGGCGGCGGAATGAACATTCAGTACTTC. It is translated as CASSFGGGMNIQYF.

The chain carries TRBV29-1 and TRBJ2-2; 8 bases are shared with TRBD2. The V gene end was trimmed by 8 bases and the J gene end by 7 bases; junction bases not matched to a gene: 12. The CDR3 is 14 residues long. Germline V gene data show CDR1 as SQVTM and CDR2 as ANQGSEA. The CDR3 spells CSIPLGGAGGELFF. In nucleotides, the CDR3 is TGCAGCATCCCCCTCGGGGGGGCCGGCGGGGAGCTGTTTTTT.